These 16 T cell receptor beta chains were sequenced from one sample in a study of siplizumab effects on memory and regulatory T cells. Method: immunoSEQ multiplex PCR; TCRdb's copy keeps in-frame clones and lacks some. The repertoire holds about 50,000 clones, about 94% seen once, with over 15% in the top ten. The specimen was CD8+ T cells sorted from blood. Every receptor here comes from a human donor in good health.

The chain is built from TRBV28 and TRBJ2-3; no clear D. V shed 2 bases and J shed 1 base, with 4 bases lying between them. CDR3 length: 13 residues. Looked up from germline, CDR1 is MDHEN and CDR2 is SYDVKM. The CDR3 nucleotides read TGTGCCAGCAGTTTACAGGGCACAGATACGCAGTATTTT. Amino acids: CASSLQGTDTQYF.

The chain couples TRBV9 to TRBJ2-1, with no clear D. V lost 0 bases and J lost 9, with 10 bases in between. Germline CDR1 and CDR2: SGDLS and YYNGEE. The CDR3 has 13 amino acids. The CDR3 nucleotides are TGTGCCAGCAGCGTAGATTGGTTTCCTGAGCAGTTCTTC. Translating it yields CASSVDWFPEQFF.

The chain links TRBV2 to TRBJ2-7; 10 positions match TRBD1. The length of the CDR3 is 12 residues. Germline trimming cut 11 bases from V and 4 bases from J; bases unmatched to any gene: 5. CDR1 SNHLY and CDR2 FYNNEI come from the germline V gene. In nucleotides, the CDR3 is TGTGCCGTCCGGGACAGGGGATACGAGCAGTACTTC. Its translation is CAVRDRGYEQYF.

The chain couples TRBV6-1 to TRBJ1-5; no firm D call. The CDR3 is made up of 11 amino acids. V dropped 8 bases and J dropped 4 bases, with 6 bases sitting between them. Per germline, CDR1 MNHNS and CDR2 SASEGT. The CDR3 DNA reads as TGTGCCAGCGGCTATAATCAGCCCCAGCATTTT. Its protein is CASGYNQPQHF.

This clone showed up just once. The gene calls are TRBV6-4 and TRBJ1-6, with D unresolved. The CDR3 has 14 residues. V shed 2 bases and J shed 7 bases, with 9 bases lying between them. The V gene's germline CDR1 is MRHNA and CDR2 SNTAGT. The chain's CDR3 is CASSDGGQNSPLHF. In DNA form, the CDR3 reads TGTGCCAGCAGTGACGGCGGCCAGAATTCACCCCTCCACTTT.

V is TRBV7-2 and J is TRBJ2-7; D is unclear. Trimming took off 1 base at V and 0 bases at J, with 7 bases between the two ends. Germline V lookup: CDR1 SGHTA, CDR2 FQGNSA. The length of the CDR3 is 14 residues. The CDR3 here is CASSLGQVSYEQYF. The DNA of the CDR3 is TGTGCCAGCAGCTTAGGGCAGGTCTCCTACGAGCAGTACTTC.

Sample share makes this clone medium-sized. V and J are TRBV27 and TRBJ1-5, with a weak D call TRBD1 (5 bases). The V gene lost 5 bases and the J gene lost 0 bases, with 35 bases spanning the gap. Germline loops: CDR1 MNHEY, CDR2 SMNVEV (reference sequence). The CDR3 length is 23 residues. The CDR3 spells CASSGLGAVNSLGGFSSNQPQHF. The CDR3 bases are TGTGCCAGCAGTGGTCTGGGAGCGGTAAACAGCCTGGGGGGTTTTAGTAGCAATCAGCCCCAGCATTTT.

The chain uses TRBV27 and TRBJ2-7; 10 bases map to TRBD1. Trimming at V came to 5 bases and at J to 2 bases, leaving 3 bases not matched to a gene. This CDR3 is built from 14 residues. Germline CDR1 MNHEY, CDR2 SMNVEV (reference sequence). DNA for the CDR3: TGTGCCAGCAGTCACGGACAGGGGGCCTACGAGCAGTACTTC. This encodes CASSHGQGAYEQYF.

The chain carries TRBV15 and TRBJ2-1; weak D call: TRBD2 (5 bases). V gave up 9 bases and J gave up 3 bases, with 9 bases separating them. The CDR3 length is 12 residues. CDR1 is LNHNV, CDR2 YYDKDF, per germline (reference sequence). CDR3 in DNA: TGTGCCACGGCGGGCGACTACAATGAGCAGTTCTTC. Translation: CATAGDYNEQFF. The full variable domain, its missing parts supplied by reference TRBV15 and TRBJ2-1, is DAMVIQNPRYQVTQFGKPVTLSCSQTLNHNVMYWYQQKSSQAPKLLFHYYDKDFNNEADTPDNFQSRRPNTSFCFLDIRSPGLGDTAMYLCATAGDYNEQFFGPGTRLTVL.

The rearrangement uses TRBV28 and TRBJ2-6; D is undetermined. The germline gives CDR1 MDHEN, CDR2 SYDVKM. This CDR3 is built from 14 residues. V was trimmed by 3 bases and J by 2 bases, leaving 5 bases between them. The CDR3 sequence is CASSFSPGANVLTF. The CDR3 DNA reads TGTGCCAGCAGTTTTTCACCTGGGGCCAACGTCCTGACTTTC.

The chain links TRBV7-6 to TRBJ2-7; 7 positions agree with TRBD2. Germline V gene data show CDR1 as SGHVS and CDR2 as FNYEAQ. J lost 3 bases, V lost 5 bases, and 7 bases had no gene match. The CDR3 has 14 residues. This CDR3 is CASSPHERGYEQYF. The CDR3 DNA reads TGTGCCAGCAGCCCCCACGAGCGGGGCTACGAGCAGTACTTC.

The genes are TRBV9 and TRBJ2-7; unclear D gene. This CDR3 region has 14 residues. The ends were cut back, 4 bases at V and 1 base at J, with 12 bases in the middle. CDR1 is SGDLS and CDR2 is YYNGEE in the germline V gene. The CDR3 protein is CASSPHDASYEQYF. The CDR3, as DNA: TGTGCCAGCAGCCCCCATGATGCTTCCTACGAGCAGTACTTC.

V is TRBV27 and J is TRBJ2-2, with 7 bases fitting TRBD2. The CDR3 spans 16 residues. After removal of 3 bases from V and 4 bases from J, the junction contained 8 bases not matched to a gene. The germline gives CDR1 MNHEY, CDR2 SMNVEV (reference sequence). The CDR3 spells CASSFVAGVTTGELFF. In DNA form, the CDR3 reads TGTGCCAGCAGTTTCGTTGCGGGAGTGACCACCGGGGAGCTGTTTTTT.

This rearrangement joins TRBV6-6 to TRBJ2-7; either TRBD1 or TRBD2 may fit D (5 bases each). Germline V gene data show CDR1 as MNHNY and CDR2 as SVGAGI (reference sequence). This CDR3 is 14 amino acids long. V lost 4 bases and J lost 2, with 12 bases in between. Here the CDR3 reads CASSLTRDAYEQYF. In nucleotides, the CDR3 is TGTGCCAGCAGTTTGACCCGGGACGCCTACGAGCAGTACTTC.

The chain has TRBV14 and TRBJ2-7, with TRBD1 matching 7 bases. The CDR3 sequence is 13 residues long. Trimming removed 4 bases from V and 5 bases from J; junction bases left unmatched: 5. The V gene's germline CDR1 is SGHDN and CDR2 FVKESK. CDR3 protein: CASSPGGLNEQYF. The CDR3, as DNA: TGTGCCAGCAGCCCAGGGGGATTGAACGAGCAGTACTTC.

CDR3 DNA sequence: TGCGCCAGCAGCCAAGGGACAGACCTTGGGAACGAGCAGTACTTC. Its protein product is CASSQGTDLGNEQYF. J is TRBJ2-7 and V is TRBV4-1, with a weak D call TRBD1 (6 bases). V shed 1 base and J shed 5 bases, with 15 bases lying between them. This CDR3 is 15 amino acids long. Germline CDR1 MGHRA, CDR2 YSYEKL.